This T cell receptor (beta chain) originates from a study of OX40 agonist ivuxolimab in advanced cancers. The germline V gene encodes CDR1 SGHDN and CDR2 FVKESK. The V end lost 2 bases, the J end lost 5 bases, and 12 bases lay between the germline ends. The CDR3 consists of 14 residues. Regarding this clone: What it binds is not known.

General study results and limits: Blood T cells, both CD4+ and CD8+, expanded clonally by week 6 at 0.1 to 3.0 mg/kg.

Assay: immunoSEQ multiplex PCR; the TCRdb copy retains only in-frame clones and omits some. The repertoire holds just under 65,000 clones, with about 90% as singletons. This chain joins TRBV14 and TRBJ1-1, with D hard to call. Material: CD4+ or CD8+ T cells sorted from blood, obtained in a trial of the OX40 agonist ivuxolimab. This sequence originates from an adult with an advanced solid tumor such as melanoma, head and neck, liver or kidney cancer. The CDR3 coding sequence is TGTGCCAGCAGCCAATCGACCGGGCGTACTGAAGCTTTCTTT. Translating gives CASSQSTGRTEAFF.